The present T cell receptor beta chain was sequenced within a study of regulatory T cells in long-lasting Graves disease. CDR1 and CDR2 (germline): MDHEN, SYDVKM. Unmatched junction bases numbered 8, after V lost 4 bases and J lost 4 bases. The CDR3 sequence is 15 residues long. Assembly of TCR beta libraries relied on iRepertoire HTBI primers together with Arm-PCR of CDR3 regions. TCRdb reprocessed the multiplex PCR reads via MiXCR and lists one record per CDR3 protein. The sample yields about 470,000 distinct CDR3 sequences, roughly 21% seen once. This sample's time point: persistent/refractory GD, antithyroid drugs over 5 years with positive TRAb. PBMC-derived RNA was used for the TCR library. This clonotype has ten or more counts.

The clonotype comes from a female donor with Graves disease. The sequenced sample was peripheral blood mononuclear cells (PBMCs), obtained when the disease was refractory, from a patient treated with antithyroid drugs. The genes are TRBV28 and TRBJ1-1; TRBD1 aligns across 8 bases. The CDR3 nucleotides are TGTGCCAGCAGTTATTCGGGACAGGCGGTCACTGAAGCTTTCTTT. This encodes CASSYSGQAVTEAFF.